A single sample is the source of the 15 T cell receptor beta chains below, sequenced in a study of cytomegalovirus exposure and HLA in healthy donors. Sequencing used immunoSEQ multiplex PCR; TCRdb keeps in-frame clones, though not all of them. The sample carries around 150,000 clones, roughly nine tenths recorded once. Source material: PBMCs. These receptors originate from a woman aged 25 to 45 in good health and CMV-seronegative.

The J gene is TRBJ2-5, the V gene TRBV4-2; D perhaps matches TRBD1 (5 bases). This CDR3 has 14 residues. Trimming took off 1 base at V and 0 bases at J, with 6 bases between the two ends. Germline loops: CDR1 LGHNA, CDR2 YNFKEQ. The CDR3 here is CASSQAGYQETQYF. CDR3 nucleotides: TGTGCCAGCAGCCAAGCAGGGTACCAAGAGACCCAGTACTTC.

The V gene is TRBV4-2, the J gene TRBJ2-7, with D possibly TRBD1 on 7 matching bases. CDR1 LGHNA and CDR2 YNFKEQ come from the germline V gene. This CDR3 has 15 amino acids. Deletions cut 0 bases from V and 3 bases from J, with 12 bases between. CDR3 coding DNA: TGTGCCAGCAGCCAAGAGTTGCAGGGGGGCTACGAGCAGTACTTC. Amino acid sequence: CASSQELQGGYEQYF.

The rearrangement uses TRBV6-5 and TRBJ1-1; D perhaps matches TRBD1 (6 bases). Trimming cost V 7 bases and J 4 bases, with 13 bases left between them. CDR3 length equals 13 residues. From germline, CDR1 is MNHEY and CDR2 SVGAGI. The CDR3 loop is CASTGQGGTEAFF. DNA of the CDR3: TGTGCCAGCACGGGGCAAGGGGGCACTGAAGCTTTCTTT.

V usage is TRBV19 and J usage is TRBJ2-6, with 8 nucleotides matching TRBD1. Germline CDR1 LNHDA, CDR2 SQIVND (reference sequence). After removal of 5 bases from V and 6 bases from J, the junction contained 9 bases not matched to a gene. The CDR3 has 16 residues. The CDR3 DNA reads TGTGCCAGTAGTTCCTCGGACAGGGCGAAGGCCAACGTCCTGACTTTC. Protein product: CASSSSDRAKANVLTF. Complete variable domain (other parts from reference TRBV19 and TRBJ2-6): DGGITQSPKYLFRKEGQNVTLSCEQNLNHDAMYWYRQDPGQGLRLIYYSQIVNDFQKGDIAEGYSVSREKKESFPLTVTSAQKNPTAFYLCASSSSDRAKANVLTFGAGSRLTVL.

The V gene is TRBV7-2, the J gene TRBJ2-1; D is unresolved. The CDR3 has 15 amino acids. V dropped 5 bases and J dropped 3 bases, with 14 bases sitting between them. CDR1 is SGHTA and CDR2 is FQGNSA in the germline V gene. CDR3 coding DNA: TGTGCCAGCAGCCCACCGGGCCGGGTCTACAATGAGCAGTTCTTC. This sequence encodes CASSPPGRVYNEQFF.

The J gene is TRBJ2-7, the V gene TRBV27; 13 bases are a match to TRBD2. CDR3 length equals 16 residues. Germline assignment: CDR1 MNHEY and CDR2 SMNVEV (reference sequence). The V and J ends lost 0 bases and 5 bases, in that order; junction bases with no gene match: 4. The CDR3 region is CASSLSGTSGTHEQYF. CDR3 coding DNA: TGTGCCAGCAGTTTATCCGGGACTAGCGGGACCCACGAGCAGTACTTC.

The rearrangement joins TRBV18 to TRBJ2-7; no definite D call. Trimming left V 0 bases short and J 1 base short, with 4 bases between. The CDR3 covers 13 residues. CDR1 is KGHSH, CDR2 LQKENI, per germline. In nucleotides, the CDR3 is TGTGCCAGCTCACCACCACAGTCCTACGAGCAGTACTTC. Translation gives CASSPPQSYEQYF. Together with reference TRBV18 and TRBJ2-7, the CDR3 gives the full variable domain: NAGVMQNPRHLVRRRGQEARLRCSPMKGHSHVYWYRQLPEEGLKFMVYLQKENIIDESGMPKERFSAEFPKEGPSILRIQQVVRGDSAAYFCASSPPQSYEQYFGPGTRLTVT.

V and J are TRBV10-2 and TRBJ1-1, with TRBD1 matching over 7 bases. J was trimmed by 1 base and V by 6 bases; bases with no gene match: 5. Germline CDR1 WSHSY, CDR2 SAAADI. The CDR3 is 14 residues long. CDR3 DNA: TGCGCCAGCAGCCTCCGGGACAGGAACACTGAAGCTTTCTTT. Translated, it gives CASSLRDRNTEAFF.

V is TRBV27 and J is TRBJ2-1; unclear D gene. The CDR3 totals 15 residues. Trimming stripped 3 bases from V and 5 bases from J, with 14 bases between. Germline CDR1 reads MNHEY; CDR2 reads SMNVEV (reference sequence). CDR3 nucleotide sequence: TGTGCCAGCAGTTTTAGCAAACAGTTAAACAATGAGCAGTTCTTC. This gives the protein CASSFSKQLNNEQFF.

This clone has just one count. The CDR3 DNA sequence: TGTGCCAGCAGCTCTGGACGGAACACTGAAGCTTTCTTT. Its protein is CASSSGRNTEAFF. The V and J genes are TRBV11-2 and TRBJ1-1; D not resolved. The germline V gene encodes CDR1 SGHAT and CDR2 FQNNGV. Trimming cost V 4 bases and J 1 base, with 7 bases left between them. This CDR3 contains 13 residues.

The chain combines TRBV9 with TRBJ1-3; 12 bases line up with TRBD1. Germline V gene sequence: CDR1 SGDLS, CDR2 YYNGEE. This CDR3 has 19 residues. V shed 2 bases and J 4 bases; nucleotides not matched to a gene: 13. CDR3 nucleotides: TGTGCCAGCAGCGTGGGACAGGGGGCGAGATCCAATCCGGGAAACACCATATATTTT. This translates into CASSVGQGARSNPGNTIYF.

There are a few counts of this clone. The chain has TRBV2 and TRBJ1-1; D is uncertain. V lost 0 bases and J 0 bases, leaving 8 bases between the germline ends. CDR1 is SNHLY, CDR2 FYNNEI, per germline. This CDR3 spans 15 amino acids. The CDR3 nucleotides read TGTGCCAGCAGTGAAGCACGCAGAATGAACACTGAAGCTTTCTTT. This translates into CASSEARRMNTEAFF. The entire variable domain, with the rest obtained from reference TRBV2 and TRBJ1-1, is as follows: EPEVTQTPSHQVTQMGQEVILRCVPISNHLYFYWYRQILGQKVEFLVSFYNNEISEKSEIFDDQFSVERPDGSNFTLKIRSTKLEDSAMYFCASSEARRMNTEAFFGQGTRLTVV.

The genes are TRBV4-1 and TRBJ2-7, with 7 positions matching TRBD2. CDR3 length: 15 residues. V shed 1 base, J shed 7 bases, and the junction held 10 bases outside the gene matches. Germline V gives CDR1 MGHRA, CDR2 YSYEKL. CDR3 residues: CASSQGWGGLVEQYF. The CDR3 coding sequence is TGCGCCAGCAGCCAAGGATGGGGGGGATTAGTGGAGCAGTACTTC.

The CDR3: CASSPSGTGTYEQYF. The CDR3 nucleotides read TGTGCCAGCAGCCCCTCCGGGACAGGTACCTACGAGCAGTACTTC. V and J are TRBV28 and TRBJ2-7; the match to TRBD1 covers 8 bases. The CDR3 has 15 amino acids. CDR1 is MDHEN and CDR2 is SYDVKM in the germline V gene. Unmatched junction bases numbered 9, after V lost 6 bases and J lost 2 bases.

V and J are TRBV19 and TRBJ2-6; 8 positions match TRBD1. The germline V gene has CDR1 LNHDA and CDR2 SQIVND (reference sequence). The CDR3 is 18 amino acids. V lost 2 bases, J lost 1 base, and 7 bases stayed unmatched. CDR3 protein: CASSIQDRVFSGANVLTF. The CDR3 DNA sequence: TGTGCCAGTAGTATACAGGACAGGGTTTTTTCTGGGGCCAACGTCCTGACTTTC.